The 20 T cell receptor beta chains given below trace back to one sample, sequenced in a study of blood T cell repertoires in COVID-19. TCRdb keeps only in-frame clones here, not all; method: immunoSEQ multiplex PCR. Of 200,000 to 300,000 clones listed, around 84% are singletons. Sequencing used PBMCs or T cells enriched from blood (not recorded which). The receptor set was obtained from a man aged 40-49 years who had recovered from COVID-19.

The CDR3 DNA reads TGTGCCAGCAGCTTATATCGGGACACCTTGAATTCACCCCTCCACTTT. It specifies CASSLYRDTLNSPLHF. The V call is TRBV5-6, the J call TRBJ1-6, with a possible D match to TRBD1 (6 bases). V was shortened by 2 bases and J by 7 bases, with 16 bases between the two germline ends. This CDR3 has 16 residues. The germline CDR1 and CDR2 sequences are SGHDT and YYEEEE.

The rearrangement links TRBV2 to TRBJ2-5, with 7 bases lining up with TRBD1. V gave up 10 bases and J gave up 1 base; unmatched junction bases: 3. Germline CDR1 and CDR2: SNHLY and FYNNEI. This CDR3 comprises 12 residues. The CDR3 here is CATDRVQETQYF. CDR3 bases: TGTGCCACAGACAGGGTCCAAGAGACCCAGTACTTC.

This chain uses TRBV2 with TRBJ2-1, with unresolved D. Germline V gene data show CDR1 as SNHLY and CDR2 as FYNNEI. This CDR3 spans 16 amino acids. V lost 7 bases to trimming and J lost 0 bases, with 16 bases between them. CDR3 nucleotide sequence: TGTGCCAGCAATCAGGATATGATTAGCTCCTACAATGAGCAGTTCTTC. This gives the protein CASNQDMISSYNEQFF.

The genes are TRBV18 and TRBJ2-5; TRBD2 matches 9 bases. The CDR3 covers 13 residues. The germline V gene has CDR1 KGHSH and CDR2 LQKENI. Losses at the gene ends were 6 bases for V and 4 bases for J; bases not matched to a gene: 3. The CDR3 here is CASSVAGAETQYF. CDR3 coding DNA: TGTGCCAGCTCCGTAGCGGGGGCAGAGACCCAGTACTTC.

This chain links TRBV15 with TRBJ2-3; the D gene is possibly TRBD2 (6 bases). V was clipped by 0 bases and J by 1 base, with 8 bases between them. The CDR3 extends over 15 amino acids. Per germline, CDR1 LNHNV and CDR2 YYDKDF (reference sequence). CDR3 nucleotides: TGTGCCACCAGCAGAGACGGGACTCGCACAGATACGCAGTATTTT. It encodes CATSRDGTRTDTQYF.

The gene calls are TRBV7-9 and TRBJ2-1; no reliable D call. V lost 3 bases and J 2 bases, leaving 14 bases between the germline ends. The CDR3 covers 16 residues. The germline V gene encodes CDR1 SEHNR and CDR2 FQNEAQ (reference sequence). The CDR3 DNA reads TGTGCCAGCAGCTTTATAGAGGAGTACCCCTACAATGAGCAGTTCTTC. This encodes CASSFIEEYPYNEQFF.

V and J are TRBV2 and TRBJ2-7; TRBD1 aligns across 11 bases. The CDR3 is 14 residues long. From germline, CDR1 is SNHLY and CDR2 FYNNEI. V gave up 8 bases and J gave up 5 bases; unmatched junction bases: 8. CDR3 bases: TGTGCCAGCCGTTGGACAGGGGGCAGGAACGAGCAGTACTTC. Amino acids: CASRWTGGRNEQYF.

This chain links TRBV29-1 with TRBJ2-2; 9 positions match TRBD1. The CDR3 sequence is 14 residues long. Trimming at V came to 6 bases and at J to 6 bases, leaving 8 bases not matched to a gene. CDR1 and CDR2 from the germline V gene are SQVTM and ANQGSEA. The CDR3 region is CSVVQGARAGELFF. As DNA, the CDR3 is TGCAGCGTGGTACAGGGGGCTCGCGCCGGGGAGCTGTTTTTT.

The gene calls are TRBV4-2 and TRBJ1-2; 7 bases map to TRBD1. Losses at the gene ends were 0 bases for V and 4 bases for J; bases not matched to a gene: 8. The CDR3 is made up of 16 amino acids. Per germline, CDR1 LGHNA and CDR2 YNFKEQ. CDR3 loop: CASSQELDRQTYGYTF. For the CDR3, the DNA is TGTGCCAGCAGCCAAGAGCTGGACAGGCAAACCTATGGCTACACCTTC.

This sequence joins TRBV5-1 and TRBJ2-7; D gene ambiguous. Per germline, CDR1 SGHRS and CDR2 YFSETQ. Trimming shortened V by 0 bases and J by 2 bases, and 9 bases separated the two germline ends. The CDR3 has 14 amino acids. The CDR3 DNA follows: TGCGCCAGCAGCTTGGCCCAGATGACCTACGAGCAGTACTTC. Its translation is CASSLAQMTYEQYF.

The chain is built from TRBV3-1 (or the pseudogene TRBV3-2) and TRBJ2-1; TRBD2 agrees at 11 bases. CDR3 length equals 16 residues. Germline CDR1 reads LGHDT; CDR2 reads YNNKEL (reference sequence). Trimming removed 3 bases from V and 4 bases from J; junction bases left unmatched: 5. The DNA of the CDR3 is TGTGCCAGCAGCCACCCCCTAGCGGGGGGATACAATGAGCAGTTCTTC. Translated: CASSHPLAGGYNEQFF.

The V gene is TRBV28, the J gene TRBJ1-5; TRBD1 might be the D (5 bases). Germline CDR1 MDHEN, CDR2 SYDVKM. CDR3 size: 13 residues. V was cut by 6 bases and J by 2 bases, with 8 bases left in between. CDR3 nucleotide sequence: TGTGCCAGCAGCCAGGGTGGCAATCAGCCCCAGCATTTT. This codes for CASSQGGNQPQHF.

The chain links TRBV2 to TRBJ1-6; possible D gene TRBD1, 5 bases. This CDR3 is built from 14 residues. The V end was cut by 6 bases, the J end by 7 bases, with 13 bases between. Germline-derived CDR1 and CDR2 are SNHLY and FYNNEI. CDR3 amino acids: CASRGGTLNSPLHF. The CDR3 DNA reads as TGTGCCAGCAGGGGGGGAACCCTGAATTCACCCCTCCACTTT.

By share of the sample, this clone is medium-sized. The chain uses TRBV7-9 and TRBJ1-3; D is possibly TRBD1 (6 bases). Germline assignment: CDR1 SEHNR and CDR2 FQNEAQ (reference sequence). The CDR3 spans 15 residues. Trimming shortened V by 6 bases and J by 0 bases, and 12 bases separated the two germline ends. This chain's CDR3 is CASRPQGISGNTIYF. DNA for the CDR3: TGTGCCAGCAGACCGCAGGGGATCTCTGGAAACACCATATATTTT.

The CDR3 reads CASSEGAPASAETQYF. The CDR3 DNA follows: TGTGCCAGCAGTGAAGGGGCCCCAGCCTCGGCGGAGACCCAGTACTTC. The chain combines TRBV2 with TRBJ2-5; D uncertain. Germline assignment: CDR1 SNHLY and CDR2 FYNNEI. V was clipped by 1 base and J by 5 bases, with 17 bases between them. The CDR3 has 16 amino acids.

The rearrangement uses TRBV29-1 and TRBJ1-2, with 11 bases that match TRBD1. Trimming took 6 bases from V and 5 from J; bases not matched to a gene: 8. The length of the CDR3 is 14 residues. The germline V gene has CDR1 SQVTM and CDR2 ANQGSEA. CDR3 sequence: CSVQDRGPFYGYTF. The CDR3 DNA follows: TGCAGCGTCCAGGACAGGGGGCCGTTTTATGGCTACACCTTC.

The rearrangement uses TRBV9 and TRBJ1-5; 7 bases align to TRBD1. With V trimmed by 0 bases and J by 5 bases, 5 bases remained unmatched. The CDR3 has 15 amino acids. The germline CDR1 and CDR2 sequences are SGDLS and YYNGEE. The CDR3 DNA follows: TGTGCCAGCAGCGTAGCAGGACAGGAGCATCAGCCCCAGCATTTT. Encoded protein: CASSVAGQEHQPQHF. The full variable domain, in which reference TRBV9 and TRBJ1-5 provide the parts outside the CDR3, is DSGVTQTPKHLITATGQRVTLRCSPRSGDLSVYWYQQSLDQGLQFLIQYYNGEERAKGNILERFSAQQFPDLHSELNLSSLELGDSALYFCASSVAGQEHQPQHFGDGTRLSIL.

Remarks on this clone: One junction end does not reproduce the germline sequence, and a read error may be involved. The gene calls are TRBV18 and TRBJ2-3, with 9 bases matching TRBD1. The germline CDR1 and CDR2 sequences are KGHSH and LQKENI. This CDR3 spans 20 amino acids. CDR3 nucleotides: TGTACCAGCTCACCTTTTGCCTTCAACTCCGGGACAGGGCACACAGATACGCAGTATTTT. This translates into CTSSPFAFNSGTGHTDTQYF.

CDR3 DNA: TGTGCCAGCAGTCACGCTGGTAGTCGACAGTTCTTC. Amino acids: CASSHAGSRQFF. The V gene is TRBV7-3, the J gene TRBJ2-1; no definite D call. The ends were cut back, 6 bases at V and 13 bases at J, with 16 bases in the middle. Per germline, CDR1 SGHTA and CDR2 FQGTGA. The CDR3 totals 12 residues. The variable domain in full, completed from reference TRBV7-3 and TRBJ2-1, reads GAGVSQTPSNKVTEKGKYVELRCDPISGHTALYWYRQSLGQGPEFLIYFQGTGAADDSGLPNDRFFAVRPEGSVSTLKIQRTERGDSAVYLCASSHAGSRQFFGPGTRLTVL.

This clone was seen only a few times. The chain uses TRBV7-3 and TRBJ2-1; a possible D gene is TRBD2 (7 bases). This CDR3 region has 16 residues. V was pared by 2 bases and J by 4 bases, with 15 bases between. From germline, CDR1 is SGHTA and CDR2 FQGTGA. The DNA for the CDR3 is TGTGCCAGCAGCTTAGTACGGGGGGCCCTATACAATGAGCAGTTCTTC. Its protein product is CASSLVRGALYNEQFF.